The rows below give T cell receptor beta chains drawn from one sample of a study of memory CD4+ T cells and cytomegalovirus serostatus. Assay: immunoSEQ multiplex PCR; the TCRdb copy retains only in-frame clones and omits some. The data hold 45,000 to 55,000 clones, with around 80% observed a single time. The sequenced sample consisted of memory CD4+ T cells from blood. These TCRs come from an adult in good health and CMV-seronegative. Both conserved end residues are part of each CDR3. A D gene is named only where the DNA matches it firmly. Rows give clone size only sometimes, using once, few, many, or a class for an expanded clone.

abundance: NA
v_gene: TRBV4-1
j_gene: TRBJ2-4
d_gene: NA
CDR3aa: CASSQETGNIQYF
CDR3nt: TGCGCCAGCAGCCAAGAAACAGGGAACATTCAGTACTTC

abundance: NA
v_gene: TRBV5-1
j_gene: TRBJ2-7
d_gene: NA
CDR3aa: CASSWDVISYEQYF
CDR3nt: TGCGCCAGCAGCTGGGACGTTATCTCCTACGAGCAGTACTTC

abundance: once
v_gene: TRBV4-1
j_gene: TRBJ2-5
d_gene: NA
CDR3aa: CASSQRGGQQETQYF
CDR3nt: TGCGCCAGCAGCCAAAGGGGCGGACAGCAAGAGACCCAGTACTTC

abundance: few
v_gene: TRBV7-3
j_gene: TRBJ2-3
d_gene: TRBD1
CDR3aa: CASRLTGGSADTQYF
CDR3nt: TGTGCCAGCAGGTTGACAGGGGGAAGCGCAGATACGCAGTATTTT

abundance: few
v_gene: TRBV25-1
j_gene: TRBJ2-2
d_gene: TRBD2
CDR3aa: CASSESGGTGELFF
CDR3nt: TGTGCCAGCAGTGAGAGCGGGGGAACCGGGGAGCTGTTTTTT

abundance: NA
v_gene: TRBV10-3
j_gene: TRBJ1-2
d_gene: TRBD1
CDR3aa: CAISTDRGRDGYTF
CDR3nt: TGTGCCATCAGTACCGACAGGGGGCGCGATGGCTACACCTTC

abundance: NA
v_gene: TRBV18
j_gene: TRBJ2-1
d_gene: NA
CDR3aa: CASSPPPGHSVYEQFF
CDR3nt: TGTGCCAGCTCACCACCTCCGGGACATAGTGTCTATGAGCAGTTCTTC

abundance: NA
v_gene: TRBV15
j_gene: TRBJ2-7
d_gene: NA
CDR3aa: CATSRERVGSYEQYF
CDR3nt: TGTGCCACCAGCAGAGAGAGGGTGGGGTCCTACGAGCAGTACTTC

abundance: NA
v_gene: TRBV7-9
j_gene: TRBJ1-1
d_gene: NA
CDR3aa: CASSKGGRINTEAFF
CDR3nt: TGTGCCAGCAGCAAAGGCGGCAGGATAAACACTGAAGCTTTCTTT

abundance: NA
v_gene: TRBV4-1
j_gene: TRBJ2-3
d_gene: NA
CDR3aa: CASSQAGINTQYF
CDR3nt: TGCGCCAGCAGCCAAGCCGGGATTAATACGCAGTATTTT

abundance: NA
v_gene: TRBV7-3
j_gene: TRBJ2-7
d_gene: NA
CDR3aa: CASSLTAGPLYEQYF
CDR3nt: TGTGCCAGCAGCTTAACGGCGGGACCGCTCTACGAGCAGTACTTC

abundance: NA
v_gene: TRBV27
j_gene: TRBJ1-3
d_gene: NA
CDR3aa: CASSQSSGNTIYF
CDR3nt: TGTGCCAGCAGTCAGAGCTCTGGAAACACCATATATTTT

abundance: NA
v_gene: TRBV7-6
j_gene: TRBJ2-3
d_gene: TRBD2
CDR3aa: CASSLGAAGGADTQYF
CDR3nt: TGTGCCAGCAGCTTAGGTGCAGCGGGAGGGGCAGATACGCAGTATTTT

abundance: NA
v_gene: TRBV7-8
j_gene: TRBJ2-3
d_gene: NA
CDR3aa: CASSLHTDTQYF
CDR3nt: TGTGCCAGCAGCTTACACACAGATACGCAGTATTTT

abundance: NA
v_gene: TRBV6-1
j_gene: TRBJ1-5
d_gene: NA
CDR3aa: CASSEQGNQPQHF
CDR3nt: TGTGCCAGCAGTGAGCAGGGGAATCAGCCCCAGCATTTT

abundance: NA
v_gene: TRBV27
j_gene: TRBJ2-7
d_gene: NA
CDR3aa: CASSRTSYEQYF
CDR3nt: TGTGCCAGCAGCCGGACCTCCTACGAGCAGTACTTC

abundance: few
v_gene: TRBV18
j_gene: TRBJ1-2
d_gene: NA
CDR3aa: CASSPEEGSYGYTF
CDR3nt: TGTGCCAGCTCACCAGAGGAGGGATCCTATGGCTACACCTTC

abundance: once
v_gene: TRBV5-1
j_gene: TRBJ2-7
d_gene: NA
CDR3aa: CASSLGQVYEQYF
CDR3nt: TGCGCCAGCAGCTTGGGACAGGTCTACGAGCAGTACTTC

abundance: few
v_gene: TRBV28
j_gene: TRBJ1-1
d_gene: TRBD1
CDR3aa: CASSDGTGVSEAFF
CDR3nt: TGTGCCAGCAGTGATGGGACAGGGGTTTCTGAAGCTTTCTTT

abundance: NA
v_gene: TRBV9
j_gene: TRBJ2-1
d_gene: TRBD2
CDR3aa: CASSPLGRGFYNEQFF
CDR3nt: TGTGCCAGCAGCCCCCTCGGGCGGGGGTTCTACAATGAGCAGTTCTTC

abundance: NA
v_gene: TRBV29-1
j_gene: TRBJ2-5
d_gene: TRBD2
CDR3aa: CSVEAVGLAGKETQYF
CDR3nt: TGCAGCGTTGAAGCGGTTGGACTAGCTGGTAAAGAGACCCAGTACTTC

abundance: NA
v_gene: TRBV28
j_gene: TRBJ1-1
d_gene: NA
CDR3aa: CASWAHTEAFF
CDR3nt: TGTGCCAGTTGGGCGCACACTGAAGCTTTCTTT

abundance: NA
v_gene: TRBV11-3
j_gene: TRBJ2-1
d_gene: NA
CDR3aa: CASSLGPTTYNEQFF
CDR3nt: TGTGCCAGCAGCTTAGGGCCCACTACCTACAATGAGCAGTTCTTC

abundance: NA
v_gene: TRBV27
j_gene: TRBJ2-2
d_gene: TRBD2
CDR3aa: CASSPRTSANTGELFF
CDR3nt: TGTGCCAGCAGTCCAAGGACTAGCGCAAACACCGGGGAGCTGTTTTTT

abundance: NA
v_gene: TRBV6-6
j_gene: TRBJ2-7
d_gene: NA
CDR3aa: CASGSGGQSYEQYF
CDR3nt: TGTGCCAGCGGCTCGGGAGGACAGTCCTACGAGCAGTACTTC

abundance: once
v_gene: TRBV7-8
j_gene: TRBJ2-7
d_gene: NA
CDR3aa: CASSFYEEQYF
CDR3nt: TGTGCCAGCAGCTTTTATGAAGAGCAGTACTTC

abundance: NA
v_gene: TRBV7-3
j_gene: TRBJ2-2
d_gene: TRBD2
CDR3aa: CASSLQRGGAWSTGELFF
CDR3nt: TGTGCCAGCAGCTTACAAAGGGGAGGGGCATGGAGCACCGGGGAGCTGTTTTTT

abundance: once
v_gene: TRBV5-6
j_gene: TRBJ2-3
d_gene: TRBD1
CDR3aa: CASRRGTGGTDTQYF
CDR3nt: TGTGCCAGCAGGCGGGGGACAGGGGGCACAGATACGCAGTATTTT

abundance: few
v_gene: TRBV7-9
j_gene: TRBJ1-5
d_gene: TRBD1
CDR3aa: CASSAQGGNQPQHF
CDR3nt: TGTGCCAGCAGCGCTCAGGGGGGCAATCAGCCCCAGCATTTT

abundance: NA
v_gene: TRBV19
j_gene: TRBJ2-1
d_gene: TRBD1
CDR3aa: CASSPDRGSYNEQFF
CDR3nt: TGTGCCAGTAGTCCCGACAGGGGTTCCTACAATGAGCAGTTCTTC

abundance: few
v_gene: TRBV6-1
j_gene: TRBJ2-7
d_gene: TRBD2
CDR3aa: CASKVAGTYEQYF
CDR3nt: TGTGCCAGCAAGGTAGCGGGAACCTACGAGCAGTACTTC

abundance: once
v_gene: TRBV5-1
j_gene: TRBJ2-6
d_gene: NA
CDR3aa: CASSLQGRQSGANVLTF
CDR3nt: TGCGCCAGCAGCTTACAGGGAAGACAATCTGGGGCCAACGTCCTGACTTTC

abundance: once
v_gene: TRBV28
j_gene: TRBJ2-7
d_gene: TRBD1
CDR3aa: CASSLPTGIPYEQYF
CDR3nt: TGTGCCAGCAGTTTACCGACAGGGATCCCTTACGAGCAGTACTTC

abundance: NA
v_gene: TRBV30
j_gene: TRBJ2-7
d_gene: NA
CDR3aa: CACSRGYEQYF
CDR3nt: TGTGCCTGTAGTCGAGGGTACGAGCAGTACTTC

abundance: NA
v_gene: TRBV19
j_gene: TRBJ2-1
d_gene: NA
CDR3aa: CASRMDRSSYNEQFF
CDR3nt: TGTGCCAGTAGAATGGACCGAAGCTCCTACAATGAGCAGTTCTTC

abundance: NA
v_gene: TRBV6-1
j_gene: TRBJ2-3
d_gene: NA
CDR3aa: CASSVWGWGTDTQYF
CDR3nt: TGTGCCAGCAGTGTTTGGGGATGGGGCACAGATACGCAGTATTTT

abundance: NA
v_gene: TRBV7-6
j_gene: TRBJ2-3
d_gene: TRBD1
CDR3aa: CASSLAPPGQGGADTQYF
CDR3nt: TGTGCCAGCAGCTTAGCGCCCCCGGGACAGGGTGGCGCAGATACGCAGTATTTT

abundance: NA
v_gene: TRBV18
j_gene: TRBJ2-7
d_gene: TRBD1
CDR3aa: CASSPVGQATSYEQYF
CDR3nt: TGTGCCAGCTCACCAGTGGGACAGGCGACTTCCTACGAGCAGTACTTC

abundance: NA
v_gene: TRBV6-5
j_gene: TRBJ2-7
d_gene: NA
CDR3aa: CASSYRGALDEQYF
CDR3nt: TGTGCCAGCAGTTACAGAGGGGCGCTCGACGAGCAGTACTTC

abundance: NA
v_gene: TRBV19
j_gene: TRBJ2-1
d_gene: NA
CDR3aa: CASRGDRNNEQFF
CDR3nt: TGTGCCAGTAGGGGGGACCGTAACAATGAGCAGTTCTTC

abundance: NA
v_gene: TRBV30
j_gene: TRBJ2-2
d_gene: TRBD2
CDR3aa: CAGTSGRGVRATGELFF
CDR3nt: TGTGCCGGGACTAGCGGGAGGGGCGTTCGAGCCACCGGGGAGCTGTTTTTT

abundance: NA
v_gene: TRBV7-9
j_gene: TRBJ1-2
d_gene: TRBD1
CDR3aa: CASSPTGDGYTF
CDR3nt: TGTGCCAGCAGCCCCACAGGGGATGGCTACACCTTC

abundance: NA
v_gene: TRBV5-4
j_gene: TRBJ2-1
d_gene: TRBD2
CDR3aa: CASSAPTSGPGNEQFF
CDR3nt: TGTGCCAGCAGCGCCCCTACTAGCGGGCCCGGCAATGAGCAGTTCTTC

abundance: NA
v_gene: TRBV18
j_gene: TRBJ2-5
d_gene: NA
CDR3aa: CASSPIVSRLYQETQYF
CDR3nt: TGTGCCAGCTCACCAATTGTGTCTAGATTGTACCAAGAGACCCAGTACTTC

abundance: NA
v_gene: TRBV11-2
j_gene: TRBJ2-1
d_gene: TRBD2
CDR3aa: CASRKTSGLSGEQFF
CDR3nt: TGTGCCAGCAGGAAAACTAGCGGCCTAAGCGGGGAGCAGTTCTTC

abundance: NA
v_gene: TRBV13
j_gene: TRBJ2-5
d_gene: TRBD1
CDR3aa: CASSSRDRAYQETQYF
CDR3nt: TGTGCCAGCAGCTCCCGGGACAGGGCGTACCAAGAGACCCAGTACTTC

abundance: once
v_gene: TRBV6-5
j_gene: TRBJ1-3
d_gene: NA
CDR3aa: CASRAGSSGNTIYF
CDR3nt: TGTGCCAGCAGGGCAGGGAGCTCTGGAAACACCATATATTTT

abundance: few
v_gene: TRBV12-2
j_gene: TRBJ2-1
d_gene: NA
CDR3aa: CASRLSRVSYNEQFF
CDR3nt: TGTGCAAGTCGCTTATCCAGGGTCTCCTACAATGAGCAGTTCTTC

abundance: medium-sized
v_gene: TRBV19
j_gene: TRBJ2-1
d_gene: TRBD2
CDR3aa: CASSTGTSGRLSEQFF
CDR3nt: TGTGCCAGTAGTACCGGGACTAGCGGGAGGCTGAGTGAGCAGTTCTTC

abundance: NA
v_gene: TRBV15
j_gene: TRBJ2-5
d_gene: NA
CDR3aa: CATSRPGRETQYF
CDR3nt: TGTGCCACCAGCAGGCCGGGACGGGAGACCCAGTACTTC

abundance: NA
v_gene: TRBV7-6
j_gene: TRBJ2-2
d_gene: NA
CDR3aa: CASSSRTGNTGELFF
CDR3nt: TGTGCCAGCAGCTCGCGGACGGGGAACACCGGGGAGCTGTTTTTT

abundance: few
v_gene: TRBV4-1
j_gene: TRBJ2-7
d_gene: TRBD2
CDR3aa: CASSQDRPSGSMGHEQYF
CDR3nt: TGCGCCAGCAGCCAAGATAGGCCTAGCGGGAGTATGGGCCACGAGCAGTACTTC

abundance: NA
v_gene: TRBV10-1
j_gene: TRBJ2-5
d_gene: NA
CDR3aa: CASSAGVSLEETQYF
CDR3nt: TGCGCCAGCAGTGCGGGGGTCTCGCTGGAAGAGACCCAGTACTTC

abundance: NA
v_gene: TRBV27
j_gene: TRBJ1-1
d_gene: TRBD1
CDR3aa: CASGLGPGQGAWAEAFF
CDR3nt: TGTGCCAGCGGACTCGGCCCGGGACAGGGGGCATGGGCTGAAGCTTTCTTT

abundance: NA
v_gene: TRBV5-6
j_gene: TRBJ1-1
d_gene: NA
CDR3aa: CASSSTGLNTEAFF
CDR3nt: TGTGCCAGCAGCAGTACCGGGCTGAACACTGAAGCTTTCTTT